The present T cell receptor (beta chain) was sequenced within a study of blood T cells in healthy people across ages. CDR1 and CDR2 (germline): SGHTA, FQGNSA. V shed 4 bases and J 3 bases; nucleotides not matched to a gene: 11. This CDR3 spans 17 amino acids. Combining a sample-barcoded 5' primer with a J-beta primer mix, a second PCR ran for roughly 7 to 12 cycles. With 12 random nucleotides, a template-switch adaptor tagged each individual cDNA molecule. TCRdb re-derived calls from the 5' RACE reads in MiXCR, one entry per CDR3 protein. Seen here are 650,000 to 700,000 distinct CDR3 sequences, less than 40% observed once, and the top ten hold 15%.

This TCR was sampled from a woman of 80 years or more in good health. Sample: blood. The chain couples TRBV7-2 to TRBJ2-5; 10 bases are shared with TRBD1. The CDR3 sequence is CASSSEYLTGGKETQYF. The CDR3 bases are TGTGCCAGCAGCTCGGAATACTTGACAGGGGGCAAAGAGACCCAGTACTTC.